Listed below are T cell receptor beta chains from one sample, sequenced in a study of breast tumors, draining lymph nodes, adjacent tissues. Via MiXCR, TCRdb re-called the multiplex PCR reads, giving one row per CDR3 protein. The sample includes 200,000 to 250,000 distinct CDR3 sequences, under 35% of them seen just once. The sequencing input was axillary lymph node tissue. The source of these receptors is a female donor with breast cancer. Some clones in this sample may be carry-over from other donors' samples. Both conserved end residues are part of each CDR3. D genes are given only for firm matches. Not every row has a clone size; where given, it reads once, few, many or a size class.

J gene: TRBJ1-2
clone size: many
V gene: TRBV5-6
D gene: .
CDR3 DNA: TGTGCCAGCACTAGGACAGTCTATGGCTACACCTTC
CDR3 protein: CASTRTVYGYTF

J gene: TRBJ1-4
clone size: few
V gene: TRBV6-5
D gene: TRBD1
CDR3 DNA: TGTGCCAGCAGTCACTCGGGCAGGGGGCAGACTAATGAAAAACTGTTTTTT
CDR3 protein: CASSHSGRGQTNEKLFF

J gene: TRBJ1-4
clone size: .
V gene: TRBV6-2/TRBV6-3
D gene: .
CDR3 DNA: TGTGCCAGCAGTTACGCGGGGAGCGGAACTAATGAAAAACTGTTTTTT
CDR3 protein: CASSYAGSGTNEKLFF

J gene: TRBJ1-2
clone size: many
V gene: TRBV4-2
D gene: .
CDR3 DNA: TGTGCCAGCACCCACGATTGGTCTGTGGGAGGCTACACCTTC
CDR3 protein: CASTHDWSVGGYTF

J gene: TRBJ2-5
clone size: .
V gene: TRBV12-3/TRBV12-4
D gene: TRBD1
CDR3 DNA: TGTGCCAGCAGCAAACCGGGACAGGGGGCGGCCCAGTACTTC
CDR3 protein: CASSKPGQGAAQYF

J gene: TRBJ1-5
clone size: many
V gene: TRBV20-1
D gene: .
CDR3 DNA: TGCAGTGCTAGAAGGGGAGATAGCAATCAGCCCCAGCATTTT
CDR3 protein: CSARRGDSNQPQHF

J gene: TRBJ1-6
clone size: few
V gene: TRBV27
D gene: .
CDR3 DNA: TGTGCCAGCAGTTTATTCTCGGGTTCGGCCCTCCACTTT
CDR3 protein: CASSLFSGSALHF

J gene: TRBJ1-2
clone size: .
V gene: TRBV5-6
D gene: TRBD1
CDR3 DNA: TGTGCCAGCAGCACCAGGACAGGGGGCCCAAACCCTTATGGCTGCACCTTC
CDR3 protein: CASSTRTGGPNPYGCTF

J gene: TRBJ2-5
clone size: many
V gene: TRBV18
D gene: .
CDR3 DNA: TGTGCCAGCTCACCAGGGGGAGGAGAGACCCAGTACTTC
CDR3 protein: CASSPGGGETQYF

J gene: TRBJ1-3
clone size: many
V gene: TRBV20-1
D gene: .
CDR3 DNA: TGCAGTGCTAGAGATCTATTAAGGGGAGGAAACACCATATATTTT
CDR3 protein: CSARDLLRGGNTIYF

J gene: TRBJ2-1
clone size: .
V gene: TRBV6-5
D gene: .
CDR3 DNA: TGTGCCAGCAGTTACGACGTGTGGTTCGTTTCAGAGGGTGGCAATGGGCAGTTCTTC
CDR3 protein: CASSYDVWFVSEGGNGQFF

J gene: TRBJ1-1
clone size: few
V gene: TRBV12-3/TRBV12-4
D gene: TRBD1
CDR3 DNA: TGTGCCAGCAGTTCTTACGGGACAGGGAACACTGAAGCTTTCTTT
CDR3 protein: CASSSYGTGNTEAFF

J gene: TRBJ2-1
clone size: many
V gene: TRBV4-1
D gene: .
CDR3 DNA: TGCGCCAGCAGCCAAGGTACTAGAATCTTCTTCTTC
CDR3 protein: CASSQGTRIFFF

J gene: TRBJ2-5
clone size: many
V gene: TRBV7-2
D gene: TRBD1
CDR3 DNA: TGTGCCAGCAGCCAAACAGGGGGTTCGGAGACCCAGTACTTC
CDR3 protein: CASSQTGGSETQYF

J gene: TRBJ1-5
clone size: .
V gene: TRBV5-1
D gene: TRBD1
CDR3 DNA: TGCGCCAGCAGCTTTTCCGGGCAGGGGGGCCAGCCCCAGCATTTT
CDR3 protein: CASSFSGQGGQPQHF

J gene: TRBJ2-3
clone size: many
V gene: TRBV15
D gene: .
CDR3 DNA: TGTGCCACCAGCAGCGGGACCACTAGCACAGATACGCAGTATTTT
CDR3 protein: CATSSGTTSTDTQYF